One sample yielded the 32 T cell receptor beta chains listed below, sequenced in a study of Tregs in tolerant kidney transplant recipients. Here immunoSEQ multiplex PCR was the method, and the copy in TCRdb shows in-frame clones only, minus some. There are fewer than 100,000 clones in the sample; more than 85% occur only once, and 0.46% lies in the top ten. The sequenced sample was CD4+ T cells from blood, obtained before the transplant. All receptors derive from a human donor who received a combined kidney and bone marrow transplant.

This chain connects TRBV7-3 to TRBJ2-1, with D tentatively TRBD2 (6 bases). Germline CDR1 SGHTA, CDR2 FQGTGA. Trimming shortened V by 5 bases and J by 7 bases, and 12 bases separated the two germline ends. This CDR3 is built from 13 residues. DNA of the CDR3: TGTGCCAGCAGCAACAATCGGGGGAATGAGCAGTTCTTC. This sequence encodes CASSNNRGNEQFF.

The rearrangement uses TRBV10-3 and TRBJ1-5; D uncertain. Per germline, CDR1 ENHRY and CDR2 SYGVKD. Trimming removed 3 bases at V and 1 base at J, with 10 bases between. CDR3 length: 15 residues. This CDR3 reads CAISEMSPSNQPQHF. The CDR3 coding sequence is TGTGCCATCAGTGAAATGTCCCCGAGCAATCAGCCCCAGCATTTT.

The chain carries TRBV18 and TRBJ1-4; 8 nucleotides agree with TRBD1. The germline CDR1 and CDR2 sequences are KGHSH and LQKENI. The CDR3 totals 17 residues. V was pared by 6 bases and J by 8 bases, with 17 bases of the junction left unmatched. CDR3 sequence: CASSRTFDGQGREKLFF. CDR3 DNA sequence: TGTGCCAGCTCTCGAACCTTTGATGGACAGGGAAGAGAAAAACTGTTTTTT.

The J gene is TRBJ2-5, the V gene TRBV12-5, with D perhaps TRBD2 (6 bases). The length of the CDR3 is 18 residues. With 0 bases removed from V and 5 bases from J, the gap between germline ends came to 22 bases. Per the germline V gene, CDR1 is LGHNT and CDR2 is FRNRAP. The CDR3 nucleotides are TGTGCTAGTGGTTTGGTACCGACATGGGGGGTATCTGGTGAGACCCAGTACTTC. Its translation: CASGLVPTWGVSGETQYF.

As to this clone: This same CDR3 is encoded by further DNA sequences in the sample. The chain couples TRBV30 to TRBJ2-7; 10 nucleotides align to TRBD1. This CDR3 contains 13 residues. CDR1 GTSNPN and CDR2 SVGIG come from the germline V gene (reference sequence). V lost 1 base, J lost 7 bases, and 4 bases stayed unmatched. The CDR3 DNA sequence: TGTGCCTGGAGTGCGGGACAGGGGCGTGAGCAGTACTTC. This translates into CAWSAGQGREQYF. Full variable domain (remainder filled in from reference TRBV30 and TRBJ2-7): SQTIHQWPATLVQPVGSPLSLECTVEGTSNPNLYWYRQAAGRGLQLLFYSVGIGQISSEVPQNLSASRPQDRQFILSSKKLLLSDSGFYLCAWSAGQGREQYFGPGTRLTVT.

J is TRBJ1-2 and V is TRBV6-6, with a weak D call TRBD1 (6 bases). The CDR3 covers 12 residues. Between the trimmed V and J ends, which lost 7 bases and 4 bases, there was a span of 10 bases. The germline V gene has CDR1 MNHNY and CDR2 SVGAGI (reference sequence). The CDR3 DNA is TGTGCCAGCAAACTGACAGGCTATGGCTACACCTTC. Protein: CASKLTGYGYTF.

Only a few counts were recorded for this clone. Within the sample, other DNA sequences also encode this same CDR3. The J gene is TRBJ2-5, the V gene TRBV5-4; tentative D call: TRBD1 (7 bases). The CDR3 spans 14 residues. V lost 2 bases and J 5 bases, leaving 13 bases between the germline ends. The germline gives CDR1 SGHNT, CDR2 YYREEE (reference sequence). The CDR3 region has the DNA TGTGCCAGCAGCTTAGGAGGGGGCCGGGAGACCCAGTACTTC. Protein sequence: CASSLGGGRETQYF.

The CDR3 coding sequence is TGTGCCAGCTCGCGGACGGGACAGCCGAACACTGAAGCTTTCTTT. It specifies CASSRTGQPNTEAFF. The rearrangement joins TRBV18 to TRBJ1-1; TRBD1 aligns across 7 bases. The trim removed 6 bases at V and 1 base at J, leaving 8 bases unmatched. CDR3 size: 15 residues. Germline CDR1 is KGHSH and CDR2 is LQKENI.

This clone was counted once. J is TRBJ1-6 and V is TRBV9; the D is unclear. This CDR3 spans 13 amino acids. Germline lookup yields CDR1 SGDLS and CDR2 YYNGEE. Trimming stripped 8 bases from V and 4 bases from J, with 10 bases between. The CDR3 sequence is CASRVDYNSPLHF. CDR3 DNA: TGTGCCAGTCGGGTCGATTATAATTCACCCCTCCACTTT. The whole variable domain, filled in from reference TRBV9 and TRBJ1-6, reads DSGVTQTPKHLITATGQRVTLRCSPRSGDLSVYWYQQSLDQGLQFLIQYYNGEERAKGNILERFSAQQFPDLHSELNLSSLELGDSALYFCASRVDYNSPLHFGNGTRLTVT.

This sequence joins TRBV5-1 and TRBJ1-2, with 7 bases fitting TRBD1. V trimming: 2 bases; J trimming: 8 bases; junction bases outside the gene matches: 15. CDR1 is SGHRS, CDR2 YFSETQ, per germline. CDR3 length: 16 residues. CDR3 DNA: TGCGCCAGCAGCTTAAGGACAGGCACTGCCTGGGGGGGCTACACCTTC. Its protein is CASSLRTGTAWGGYTF.

V and J are TRBV6-5 and TRBJ1-1, with D tentatively TRBD1 (6 bases). Germline CDR1 is MNHEY and CDR2 is SVGAGI. Deletions cut 6 bases from V and 1 base from J, with 15 bases between. The CDR3 is 15 residues long. This chain's CDR3 is CASSYRLGGNTEAFF. DNA for the CDR3: TGTGCCAGCAGCTATCGGTTAGGGGGGAACACTGAAGCTTTCTTT.

The chain combines TRBV14 with TRBJ1-1; TRBD1 aligns across 8 bases. Germline loops: CDR1 SGHDN, CDR2 FVKESK. There are 16 residues in the CDR3. Unmatched junction bases numbered 12, after V lost 1 base and J lost 8 bases. The CDR3 here is CASSQVGRTGLAEAFF. CDR3 sequence (DNA): TGTGCCAGCAGCCAAGTTGGCCGGACAGGGCTTGCGGAAGCTTTCTTT.

V gene TRBV5-1 combines with J gene TRBJ1-3, with D tentatively TRBD1 (6 bases). Per germline, CDR1 SGHRS and CDR2 YFSETQ. The CDR3 runs 17 residues. The V gene lost 4 bases and the J gene lost 1 base, with 18 bases spanning the gap. The CDR3 sequence is CASSANRATDSGNTIYF. The CDR3 DNA reads as TGCGCCAGCAGCGCAAACAGGGCGACCGATTCTGGAAACACCATATATTTT.

The chain uses TRBV4-2 and TRBJ2-1; the match to TRBD2 covers 7 bases. Trimming removed 2 bases from V and 4 bases from J; junction bases left unmatched: 8. CDR3 size: 16 residues. The V gene's germline CDR1 is LGHNA and CDR2 YNFKEQ. The CDR3 DNA follows: TGTGCCAGCAGCCAAAGTGGAGCGGGAACTTACAATGAGCAGTTCTTC. Its translation is CASSQSGAGTYNEQFF.

This clone has only one observation. CDR3 sequence reads: CASSGEGETQYF. CDR3 nucleotide sequence: TGTGCCAGCAGCGGGGAGGGGGAGACCCAGTACTTC. This chain connects TRBV11-3 to TRBJ2-5; the match to TRBD2 covers 7 bases. The CDR3 length is 12 residues. CDR1 and CDR2 from the germline V gene are SGHNT and YENEEA. V lost 5 bases to trimming and J lost 5 bases; unmatched junction nucleotides: 2.

As regards this clone: The junction departs from germline at one end; a sequencing error may be responsible. The chain recombines TRBV5-6 with TRBJ2-7; tentative D call: TRBD1 (6 bases). The CDR3 loop spans 15 amino acids. Germline V gene lookup returns CDR1 SGHDT and CDR2 YYEEEE. The CDR3 nucleotides are TGTGCCAGCAGCCCGCGGACAGCAAAACCCTACGGGCAGTACTTC. Its protein is CASSPRTAKPYGQYF.

The rearrangement links TRBV27 to TRBJ2-1, with 7 positions matching TRBD2. The CDR3 sequence is 16 residues long. The V gene's germline CDR1 is MNHEY and CDR2 SMNVEV (reference sequence). The trim removed 4 bases at V and 0 bases at J, leaving 6 bases unmatched. The DNA for the CDR3 is TGTGCCAGCAGTTGGTATGGCGGGGGCTCCTACAATGAGCAGTTCTTC. Protein product: CASSWYGGGSYNEQFF.

The rearrangement joins TRBV7-9 to TRBJ2-7; 11 bases match TRBD1. Germline assignment: CDR1 SEHNR and CDR2 FQNEAQ (reference sequence). The CDR3 covers 16 residues. With V trimmed by 3 bases and J by 3 bases, 7 bases remained unmatched. DNA for the CDR3: TGTGCCAGCAGCTTCTCCCAGGACAGGGGGCTCTACGAGCAGTACTTC. Amino acids: CASSFSQDRGLYEQYF.

The chain has TRBV7-6 and TRBJ2-2; 9 nucleotides match TRBD2. J gave up 5 bases and V 5 bases, and 9 bases lay outside the gene matches. Germline CDR1 reads SGHVS; CDR2 reads FNYEAQ. The CDR3 loop spans 16 amino acids. The CDR3 loop is CASSPPGLARTGELFF. CDR3 coding DNA: TGTGCCAGCAGCCCACCGGGACTAGCCAGGACCGGGGAGCTGTTTTTT.

The chain employs TRBV7-9 and TRBJ2-2; D might be TRBD2 (5 bases). Per germline, CDR1 SEHNR and CDR2 FQNEAQ (reference sequence). This CDR3 spans 13 amino acids. V lost 2 bases and J lost 7, with 8 bases in between. CDR3 DNA: TGTGCCAGCAGCTTACATCGGGGCGGGGAGCTGTTTTTT. Translated, it gives CASSLHRGGELFF.

This sequence joins TRBV29-1 and TRBJ2-1; D may be TRBD1 (7 bases). The CDR3 length is 16 residues. V was trimmed by 8 bases and J by 3 bases, leaving 23 bases between them. The germline gives CDR1 SQVTM, CDR2 ANQGSEA. CDR3 nucleotides: TGCAGCTGCAGCCAGGGGGGAAGGGGCTACTACAATGAGCAGTTCTTC. The encoded protein is CSCSQGGRGYYNEQFF.

The chain has TRBV6-5 and TRBJ1-4, with 11 bases matching TRBD1. V gave up 6 bases and J gave up 7 bases; unmatched junction bases: 7. Germline CDR1 and CDR2: MNHEY and SVGAGI. The CDR3 runs to 15 residues. The CDR3 region has the DNA TGTGCCAGCAGGGAACCCGGGACAGGGGGTGAAAAACTGTTTTTT. It specifies CASREPGTGGEKLFF.

The rearrangement links TRBV5-1 to TRBJ2-7; 9 bases are a match to TRBD1. V was pared by 4 bases and J by 0 bases, with 8 bases of the junction left unmatched. The CDR3 has 16 residues. Germline CDR1 reads SGHRS; CDR2 reads YFSETQ. The CDR3 bases are TGCGCCAGCAGCCCTACCGGGACAGGGAGCTCCTACGAGCAGTACTTC. Its translation: CASSPTGTGSSYEQYF.

The rearrangement links TRBV9 to TRBJ1-1; D uncertain. Germline CDR1 is SGDLS and CDR2 is YYNGEE. CDR3 size: 17 residues. V shed 1 base and J shed 7 bases, with 23 bases lying between them. In DNA form, the CDR3 reads TGTGCCAGCAGCGTAAGCTGGTCGTTAGGCAGGCGACGTGAAGCTTTCTTT. It translates to CASSVSWSLGRRREAFF.

The CDR3 reads CASSLGSTSDEQFF. CDR3 bases: TGTGCCAGCAGCTTAGGCAGTACTAGCGATGAGCAGTTCTTC. V is TRBV11-3 and J is TRBJ2-1, with 7 bases matching TRBD2. CDR3 length: 14 residues. Trimming cost V 1 base and J 8 bases; bases outside gene matches: 5. Looked up from germline, CDR1 is SGHNT and CDR2 is YENEEA.

This clone was observed a handful of times. CDR3 protein: CASSLDDTIYF. The CDR3 DNA follows: TGTGCCAGCAGCCTAGACGACACCATATATTTT. The chain links TRBV6-6 to TRBJ1-3, with unresolved D. Looked up from germline, CDR1 is MNHNY and CDR2 is SVGAGI (reference sequence). V was clipped by 6 bases and J by 8 bases, with 8 bases between them. CDR3 length: 11 amino acids.

This chain links TRBV27 with TRBJ2-1, with TRBD2 identical over 11 bases. Germline values: CDR1 MNHEY, CDR2 SMNVEV (reference sequence). This CDR3 is built from 21 residues. With 2 bases clipped from V and 0 bases from J, the junction kept 15 bases outside the gene matches. The CDR3 DNA is TGTGCCAGCAGTTTAAATTTCCCCCTAGCGGGAGGCCTGAGCTCCTACAATGAGCAGTTCTTC. It yields the protein CASSLNFPLAGGLSSYNEQFF.

The chain carries TRBV5-1 and TRBJ2-7, with a possible D match to TRBD1 (5 bases). Germline V gene data show CDR1 as SGHRS and CDR2 as YFSETQ. Deletions cut 0 bases from V and 3 bases from J, with 10 bases between. This CDR3 region has 14 residues. CDR3 in amino acids: CASSLGRVGYEQYF. CDR3 nucleotides: TGCGCCAGCAGCTTGGGCAGGGTTGGCTACGAGCAGTACTTC.

V usage is TRBV5-6 and J usage is TRBJ1-2; TRBD1 matches 7 bases. V dropped 4 bases and J dropped 8; count of bases not matched to a gene: 8. Germline V gene lookup returns CDR1 SGHDT and CDR2 YYEEEE. The CDR3 covers 13 residues. The CDR3 spells CASSQQGVRGYTF. As DNA, the CDR3 is TGTGCCAGCAGCCAGCAGGGGGTCAGGGGCTACACCTTC.

The V gene is TRBV19, the J gene TRBJ2-1; D perhaps matches TRBD2 (6 bases). This CDR3 has 14 residues. CDR1 and CDR2 (germline): LNHDA, SQIVND (reference sequence). The germline V and J ends were trimmed by 1 base and 4 bases, with 8 bases remaining between them. In DNA form, the CDR3 reads TGTGCCAGTAGTATAGGGGACTTTTACAATGAGCAGTTCTTC. The encoded protein is CASSIGDFYNEQFF.

The genes are TRBV27 and TRBJ2-7; 10 bases line up with TRBD2. CDR3 length: 14 amino acids. Losses at the gene ends were 5 bases for V and 7 bases for J; bases not matched to a gene: 8. Germline V gene sequence: CDR1 MNHEY, CDR2 SMNVEV (reference sequence). The CDR3 DNA is TGTGCCAGCAGTCCCCTAGCGGGAGTTGGTGAGCAGTACTTC. It encodes CASSPLAGVGEQYF.

The chain links TRBV19 to TRBJ1-2, with unresolved D. V dropped 4 bases and J dropped 2 bases, with 5 bases sitting between them. CDR3 length: 12 amino acids. The V gene's germline CDR1 is LNHDA and CDR2 SQIVND (reference sequence). CDR3 DNA: TGTGCCAGTAGTACCCTCAACTATGGCTACACCTTC. This sequence encodes CASSTLNYGYTF. Combining the CDR3 with reference TRBV19 and TRBJ1-2 gives the whole variable domain DGGITQSPKYLFRKEGQNVTLSCEQNLNHDAMYWYRQDPGQGLRLIYYSQIVNDFQKGDIAEGYSVSREKKESFPLTVTSAQKNPTAFYLCASSTLNYGYTFGSGTRLTVV.